Here is one T cell receptor (beta chain) with its context. What it recognizes is unknown. The length of the CDR3 is 14 residues. V was shortened by 0 bases and J by 4 bases, with 9 bases between the two germline ends. Germline V CDR1 and CDR2: SGHVS, FQNEAQ. This sample was included in a study of cytomegalovirus exposure and HLA in healthy donors. Findings and limits, study-wide: A later analysis found common viral pathogens apparently linked to several of the most significant clusters. Some V segments, TRBV6-2 and TRBV6-3 among them, were indistinguishable and were therefore excluded. Researchers reported in a later analysis that a missense DCLRE1C variant was tied to TCR beta V- and J-gene trimming. Rare TCR sequences predominated, though certain public TCRs were found in many donors.

It was with 60 Vbeta and 13 Jbeta primers that the PCR ran. The repertoire was sequenced with immunoSEQ multiplex PCR; TCRdb's copy has only in-frame clones and lacks some. The profile covers over 80,000 clones, with approximately 71% appearing a single time and more than 15% taken by the ten largest. The sample consisted of PBMCs. This TCR derives from a woman aged 18-30 years in good health and CMV-seropositive. The chain has TRBV7-8 and TRBJ1-1; no clear D gene. This CDR3 reads CASSLASPSTEAFF. In DNA, the CDR3 is TGTGCCAGCAGCTTAGCGTCCCCGTCCACTGAAGCTTTCTTT. The entire variable domain, with the rest obtained from reference TRBV7-8 and TRBJ1-1, is as follows: GAGVSQSPRYKVAKRGQDVALRCDPISGHVSLFWYQQALGQGPEFLTYFQNEAQLDKSGLPSDRFFAERPEGSVSTLKIQRTQQEDSAVYLCASSLASPSTEAFFGQGTRLTVV.